The 5 T cell receptor beta chains below all came from one sample that was sequenced in a study of cytomegalovirus exposure and HLA in healthy donors. PCR employed 60 Vbeta and 13 Jbeta primers. TCRdb's copy holds only in-frame clones and misses some; the assay was immunoSEQ multiplex PCR. Seen here are 95,000 to 100,000 clones, roughly 79% observed once, and the top ten hold roughly 2%. Material for sequencing was PBMCs. These receptors came from a woman in her forties in good health and CMV-seronegative.

The rearrangement links TRBV2 to TRBJ1-2; D call uncertain. CDR1 SNHLY and CDR2 FYNNEI come from the germline V gene. The CDR3 sequence is 15 residues long. Trimming took off 4 bases at V and 4 bases at J, with 16 bases between the two ends. DNA for the CDR3: TGTGCCAGCAGTGTATTGCAGGAAGGCCCCTATGGCTACACCTTC. Its translation: CASSVLQEGPYGYTF.

The chain employs TRBV5-6 and TRBJ2-3; D is possibly TRBD1 (6 bases). Germline V CDR1 and CDR2: SGHDT, YYEEEE. The CDR3 length is 13 residues. Trimming left V 6 bases short and J 3 bases short, with 11 bases between. The CDR3 bases are TGTGCCAGCACCAGAGACAGGACAGATACGCAGTATTTT. Amino acids: CASTRDRTDTQYF.

V gene TRBV28 combines with J gene TRBJ2-1; 8 bases match TRBD2. With 8 bases clipped from V and 6 bases from J, the junction kept 12 bases outside the gene matches. CDR1 is MDHEN and CDR2 is SYDVKM in the germline V gene. This CDR3 has 15 residues. CDR3 amino acids: CASSWLAGGFNEQFF. The CDR3 bases are TGTGCCAGCTCCTGGTTGGCGGGGGGATTCAATGAGCAGTTCTTC.

The genes are TRBV5-1 and TRBJ2-7, with 7 nucleotides matching TRBD2. The CDR3 extends over 15 amino acids. Germline loops: CDR1 SGHRS, CDR2 YFSETQ. With 4 bases clipped from V and 7 bases from J, the junction kept 14 bases outside the gene matches. DNA of the CDR3: TGCGCCAGCAGCCCTGTAGCGGGTTCGCCTGGAGAGCAGTACTTC. Its translation: CASSPVAGSPGEQYF.

This clone was observed a single time. The chain's CDR3 is CASSQASSGETQYF. CDR3 nucleotide sequence: TGTGCCAGCAGCCAAGCGAGTTCCGGGGAGACCCAGTACTTC. The chain recombines TRBV7-9 with TRBJ2-5; D call uncertain. This CDR3 region has 14 residues. Germline V gene lookup returns CDR1 SEHNR and CDR2 FQNEAQ (reference sequence). With 5 bases removed from V and 5 bases from J, the gap between germline ends came to 15 bases. Full variable domain (rest looked up from reference TRBV7-9 and TRBJ2-5): DTGVSQNPRHKITKRGQNVTFRCDPISEHNRLYWYRQTLGQGPEFLTYFQNEAQLEKSRLLSDRFSAERPKGSFSTLEIQRTEQGDSAMYLCASSQASSGETQYFGPGTRLLVL.